This T cell receptor (beta chain) is from a study of CD8 T cells in Susac syndrome. Broader study findings: The study recognized that the number of individuals in its TCR sequencing and HLA analysis was relatively small.

The T cells that were sequenced for TCR beta were CD8+ and CD4+ cells from blood. The CD8+ and CD4+ T cells were isolated magnetically using a negative isolation approach, whereas the TEMRA cells were enriched by FACS. The germline V and J ends were trimmed by 5 bases and 0 bases, with 8 bases remaining between them. Germline V gene sequence: CDR1 SGDLS, CDR2 YYNGEE. The CDR3 has 13 amino acids. With random hexamers, reverse transcription was performed on about 0.45 to 1 ug of RNA. Amplification of the TCR beta CDR3 was carried out by immunoSEQ multiplex PCR, which spanned a total of 54 Vbeta and 13 Jbeta segments. TCRdb used MiXCR to reprocess the immunoSEQ multiplex PCR reads, holding one entry per CDR3 protein. The table lists about 70,000 distinct CDR3 sequences, 95% of them singletons. Notes on this clonotype: Its antigen remains unidentified.

Sequencing was performed on CD8+ T cells from PBMCs. This chain connects TRBV9 to TRBJ1-1; D gene uncertain. The receptor was isolated from a human donor in good health. In DNA form, the CDR3 reads TGTGCCAGCAGGAAGGTTTTGAACACTGAAGCTTTCTTT. This encodes CASRKVLNTEAFF.